These 13 T cell receptor beta chains were sequenced from one sample in a study of OX40 agonist ivuxolimab in advanced cancers. TCRdb's copy holds only in-frame clones and misses some; the assay was immunoSEQ multiplex PCR. This sample has 45,000 to 65,000 clones, with around 86% found just once. The material was CD4+ or CD8+ T cells sorted from blood, obtained in a trial of the OX40 agonist ivuxolimab. Receptors were obtained from an adult with an advanced solid tumor such as melanoma, head and neck, liver or kidney cancer.

The table lists this clone with a few counts. This rearrangement joins TRBV11-1 to TRBJ2-5; D may be TRBD2 (6 bases). CDR1 is SGHAT and CDR2 is FQDESV in the germline V gene (reference sequence). This CDR3 has 14 amino acids. V shed 5 bases and J shed 9 bases, with 19 bases lying between them. The CDR3 DNA follows: TGTGCCAGCAGCCCGGAGGGTTCTATTGGACCCCAGTACTTC. Its translation: CASSPEGSIGPQYF.

The CDR3 region is CASSARTGREKLFF. The CDR3, as DNA: TGTGCCAGCAGCGCACGGACAGGAAGGGAAAAACTGTTTTTT. This sequence joins TRBV7-2 and TRBJ1-4; 7 bases fit TRBD1. This CDR3 has 14 amino acids. Germline V gives CDR1 SGHTA, CDR2 FQGNSA. Germline trimming cut 5 bases from V and 8 bases from J; bases unmatched to any gene: 8.

V is TRBV28 and J is TRBJ2-1; 12 nucleotides align to TRBD2. There are 16 residues in the CDR3. Germline V gives CDR1 MDHEN, CDR2 SYDVKM. The V gene end was trimmed by 4 bases and the J gene end by 2 bases; junction bases not matched to a gene: 3. CDR3 in DNA: TGTGCCAGCAGTTCGAGACTAGCGGGGGCCTACAATGAGCAGTTCTTC. Protein sequence: CASSSRLAGAYNEQFF.

The V gene is TRBV5-4, the J gene TRBJ1-2, with a tentative D call TRBD1 (5 bases). CDR3 length: 15 amino acids. V gave up 5 bases and J gave up 4 bases, with 18 bases separating them. CDR1 and CDR2 (germline): SGHNT, YYREEE (reference sequence). In DNA form, the CDR3 reads TGTGCCAGCAGTTATCGACAGAGAACCATCTATGGCTACACCTTC. It translates to CASSYRQRTIYGYTF.

The chain employs TRBV5-6 and TRBJ2-3; 11 bases are a match to TRBD2. Germline assignment: CDR1 SGHDT and CDR2 YYEEEE. V lost 1 base to trimming and J lost 6 bases; unmatched junction nucleotides: 4. This CDR3 is built from 15 residues. The CDR3 sequence: CASSLLAGGADTQYF. Here the CDR3 DNA reads TGTGCCAGCAGCTTGTTAGCGGGGGGGGCGGATACGCAGTATTTT.

The chain uses TRBV7-6 and TRBJ2-7; TRBD1 or TRBD2 may be the D gene (5 bases each). V was cut by 1 base and J by 7 bases, with 11 bases left in between. Per germline, CDR1 SGHVS and CDR2 FNYEAQ. CDR3 length: 13 amino acids. CDR3 DNA sequence: TGTGCCAGCAGCTTAGTAGGGACCCAGGAGCAGTACTTC. Amino acids: CASSLVGTQEQYF. The full variable domain, its missing parts supplied by reference TRBV7-6 and TRBJ2-7, is GAGVSQSPRYKVTKRGQDVALRCDPISGHVSLYWYRQALGQGPEFLTYFNYEAQQDKSGLPNDRFSAERPEGSISTLTIQRTEQRDSAMYRCASSLVGTQEQYFGPGTRLTVT.

The rearrangement joins TRBV5-1 to TRBJ2-3; tentative D call: TRBD2 (5 bases). Trimming stripped 3 bases from V and 2 bases from J, with 22 bases between. The CDR3 totals 18 residues. Germline assignment: CDR1 SGHRS and CDR2 YFSETQ. The CDR3 reads CASSWRPGLLDPTDTQYF. The CDR3 nucleotides are TGCGCCAGCAGCTGGAGGCCCGGACTTCTGGACCCCACAGATACGCAGTATTTT.

The V and J genes are TRBV2 and TRBJ1-4; tentative D call: TRBD1 (5 bases). Per germline, CDR1 SNHLY and CDR2 FYNNEI. CDR3 size: 13 residues. The germline V and J ends were trimmed by 7 bases and 6 bases, with 12 bases remaining between them. The chain's CDR3 is CASKGGDHEKLFF. The CDR3 DNA reads as TGTGCCAGCAAGGGAGGGGATCATGAAAAACTGTTTTTT.

DNA for the CDR3: TGTGCCAGCAGTAGGAGCGGGCGTGGCTACACCTTC. Encoded protein: CASSRSGRGYTF. The chain carries TRBV28 and TRBJ1-2, with D unresolved. Trimming took 5 bases from V and 7 from J, leaving 11 bases between them. The germline V gene has CDR1 MDHEN and CDR2 SYDVKM. This CDR3 is 12 amino acids long.

The chain has TRBV7-2 and TRBJ2-7; 10 nucleotides align to TRBD2. Germline V gene data show CDR1 as SGHTA and CDR2 as FQGNSA. J gave up 5 bases and V 5 bases, and 3 bases lay outside the gene matches. The CDR3 has 13 amino acids. The CDR3 protein is CASSRAGGHEQYF. CDR3 sequence (DNA): TGTGCCAGCAGCCGAGCGGGAGGGCACGAGCAGTACTTC. The whole variable domain, filled in from reference TRBV7-2 and TRBJ2-7, reads GAGVSQSPSNKVTEKGKDVELRCDPISGHTALYWYRQSLGQGLEFLIYFQGNSAPDKSGLPSDRFSAERTGGSVSTLTIQRTQQEDSAVYLCASSRAGGHEQYFGPGTRLTVT.

In its sample, this clone was seen once. This sequence joins TRBV7-8 and TRBJ1-5; the match to TRBD1 covers 7 bases. Germline V CDR1 and CDR2: SGHVS, FQNEAQ. The junction had 12 bases not matched to a gene; V was cut back by 2 bases and J by 2 bases. The CDR3 totals 18 residues. The CDR3 DNA is TGTGCCAGCAGCTTATTAGACAGGGAAGCTGGGGGCAATCAGCCCCAGCATTTT. Its protein is CASSLLDREAGGNQPQHF.

The chain recombines TRBV19 with TRBJ1-4; D is perhaps TRBD1 (6 bases). The V gene lost 2 bases and the J gene lost 3 bases, with 13 bases spanning the gap. The length of the CDR3 is 16 residues. Per germline, CDR1 LNHDA and CDR2 SQIVND (reference sequence). The CDR3 DNA sequence: TGTGCCAGTAGTATATTAGGGGGTGCAGCTAATGAAAAACTGTTTTTT. Amino acids: CASSILGGAANEKLFF. Full variable domain (outside the CDR3, taken from reference TRBV19 and TRBJ1-4): DGGITQSPKYLFRKEGQNVTLSCEQNLNHDAMYWYRQDPGQGLRLIYYSQIVNDFQKGDIAEGYSVSREKKESFPLTVTSAQKNPTAFYLCASSILGGAANEKLFFGSGTQLSVL.

The rearrangement links TRBV10-1 to TRBJ2-1; 12 bases are shared with TRBD2. Germline CDR1 reads WNHNN; CDR2 reads SYGVQD (reference sequence). The CDR3 sequence is 15 residues long. J was trimmed by 2 bases and V by 4 bases; bases with no gene match: 0. Here the CDR3 DNA reads TGCGCCAGCAGTGGGACTAGCGGGGCCTACAATGAGCAGTTCTTC. It specifies CASSGTSGAYNEQFF.